This is a list of T cell receptor beta chains from one sample in a study of blood T cell repertoires in COVID-19. Clones were read by immunoSEQ multiplex PCR, and TCRdb kept only the in-frame ones, dropping some. Among more than 85,000 clones listed, just under 85% were seen once. The sequencing sample was made of peripheral blood. The receptors here all came from a man aged 35 to 55 with active or convalescent COVID-19. Each CDR3 is given with its conserved first and last residue. The order of the fields is V gene, J gene, D gene, CDR3 protein, CDR3 DNA. A D gene is named only where the DNA matches it firmly.

TRBV18	TRBJ2-1	TRBD2	CASSTSGEQFF	TGTGCCAGTTCAACTAGCGGTGAGCAGTTCTTC
TRBV11-1	TRBJ2-5	NA	CASKIAVGLETQYF	TGTGCCAGCAAGATAGCGGTGGGGCTTGAGACCCAGTACTTC
TRBV11-3	TRBJ2-1	TRBD2	CASSLLGGGAGNEQFF	TGTGCCAGCAGCTTGCTTGGCGGGGGGGCCGGCAATGAGCAGTTCTTC
TRBV3-1/TRBV3-2	TRBJ1-3	NA	CASSQDSGNTIYF	TGTGCCAGCAGCCAAGATAGTGGAAACACCATATATTTT
TRBV10-2	TRBJ2-5	TRBD1	CASSKSGQGLRETQYF	TGCGCCAGCAGTAAGTCGGGACAGGGTCTAAGGGAGACCCAGTACTTC
TRBV7-2	TRBJ2-3	NA	CASSLRAGATDTQYF	TGTGCCAGCAGCTTAAGGGCGGGGGCCACAGATACGCAGTATTTT
TRBV6-4	TRBJ2-2	TRBD2	CASSPSSGGFNTGELFF	TGTGCCAGCAGTCCCTCTAGCGGGGGCTTTAACACCGGGGAGCTGTTTTTT
TRBV9	TRBJ2-2	TRBD2	CASSPSGGNTGELFF	TGTGCCAGCAGCCCCTCGGGGGGGAACACCGGGGAGCTGTTTTTT
TRBV2	TRBJ2-7	NA	CASSFSPGYEQYF	TGTGCCAGCAGTTTCTCCCCGGGCTACGAGCAGTACTTC
TRBV7-2	TRBJ1-1	NA	CASSREETNTEAFF	TGTGCCAGCAGCCGGGAGGAAACGAACACTGAAGCTTTCTTT
TRBV9	TRBJ2-5	NA	CASSFRGAGETQYF	TGTGCCAGCAGCTTCCGGGGGGCCGGAGAGACCCAGTACTTC
TRBV5-4	TRBJ1-1	TRBD1	CASSFGGQGAGTEAFF	TGTGCCAGCAGCTTCGGGGGACAGGGGGCGGGCACTGAAGCTTTCTTT